A single sample gave rise to the 12 T cell receptor beta chains below, sequenced in a study of blood T cell repertoires in COVID-19. Using immunoSEQ multiplex PCR, the repertoire was profiled, and TCRdb retains in-frame clones only, with some absent. The profile shows about 220,000 clones, approximately 82% of them singletons. What was sequenced was PBMCs or T cells enriched from blood (not recorded which). The source of these receptors is a man in his forties who had recovered from COVID-19.

This clone is a singleton in its sample. The J gene is TRBJ1-6, the V gene TRBV19; perhaps TRBD1 as D (5 bases). Germline CDR1 LNHDA, CDR2 SQIVND (reference sequence). The V gene lost 3 bases and the J gene lost 6 bases, with 15 bases spanning the gap. CDR3 length: 16 residues. The CDR3, as DNA: TGTGCCAGTAGTATGTGGGGGGACTTTGTTAATTCACCCCTCCACTTT. The encoded protein is CASSMWGDFVNSPLHF.

The genes are TRBV5-4 and TRBJ2-1, with 8 bases that match TRBD1. V was clipped by 3 bases and J by 6 bases; unmatched bases: 8. Germline CDR1 is SGHNT and CDR2 is YYREEE (reference sequence). The CDR3 has 15 amino acids. The CDR3 reads CASSSRTGPFNEQFF. CDR3 coding DNA: TGTGCCAGCAGCTCCCGGACAGGGCCTTTCAATGAGCAGTTCTTC.

The chain couples TRBV2 to TRBJ1-1; 10 bases are a match to TRBD1. Germline trimming cut 9 bases from V and 5 bases from J; bases unmatched to any gene: 6. The CDR3 consists of 13 residues. Germline CDR1 reads SNHLY; CDR2 reads FYNNEI. DNA of the CDR3: TGTGCCAGTTCCGGGACAGGGGAAACTGAAGCTTTCTTT. Translation gives CASSGTGETEAFF. Combining the CDR3 with reference TRBV2 and TRBJ1-1 gives the whole variable domain EPEVTQTPSHQVTQMGQEVILRCVPISNHLYFYWYRQILGQKVEFLVSFYNNEISEKSEIFDDQFSVERPDGSNFTLKIRSTKLEDSAMYFCASSGTGETEAFFGQGTRLTVV.

The chain is built from TRBV7-2 and TRBJ2-3, with D tentatively TRBD2 (6 bases). Between the trimmed V and J ends, which lost 8 bases and 4 bases, there was a span of 13 bases. The CDR3 is 13 amino acids. Germline CDR1 SGHTA, CDR2 FQGNSA. The CDR3 region is CASGTYEADTQYF. CDR3 nucleotides: TGTGCCAGCGGGACTTATGAGGCAGATACGCAGTATTTT. Supplemented by reference TRBV7-2 and TRBJ2-3, the full variable domain reads GAGVSQSPSNKVTEKGKDVELRCDPISGHTALYWYRQSLGQGLEFLIYFQGNSAPDKSGLPSDRFSAERTGGSVSTLTIQRTQQEDSAVYLCASGTYEADTQYFGPGTRLTVL.

The chain is built from TRBV7-2 and TRBJ2-3; D remains unclear. The germline V gene has CDR1 SGHTA and CDR2 FQGNSA. V lost 2 bases and J lost 2, with 5 bases in between. CDR3 length: 13 amino acids. CDR3 DNA sequence: TGTGCCAGCAGCTTATTAATCACAGATACGCAGTATTTT. This codes for CASSLLITDTQYF.

This rearrangement joins TRBV5-1 to TRBJ1-1, with unresolved D. V lost 0 bases and J lost 1, with 13 bases in between. The CDR3 extends over 16 amino acids. Looked up from germline, CDR1 is SGHRS and CDR2 is YFSETQ. The CDR3 DNA reads as TGCGCCAGCAGCTTGGGGCCCGGTGGCGGGAACACTGAAGCTTTCTTT. It codes for CASSLGPGGGNTEAFF.

This chain uses TRBV7-7 with TRBJ2-5; 7 nucleotides line up with TRBD2. In germline, CDR1 is SSHAT, CDR2 FNYEAQ (reference sequence). The ends lost 5 bases at V and 1 base at J; junction bases unmatched: 7. The CDR3 loop spans 15 amino acids. CDR3 sequence (DNA): TGTGCCAGCAGCCAATCCGGGGGGTTCCAAGAGACCCAGTACTTC. Its protein is CASSQSGGFQETQYF.

The table lists this clone with a count of one. This chain connects TRBV7-6 to TRBJ1-4, with D perhaps TRBD1 (5 bases). This CDR3 has 14 residues. CDR1 is SGHVS, CDR2 FNYEAQ, per germline. V was pared by 5 bases and J by 4 bases, with 11 bases between. In nucleotides, the CDR3 is TGTGCCAGCAGCCCCCGACAGTATAATGAAAAACTGTTTTTT. This codes for CASSPRQYNEKLFF.

V is TRBV2 and J is TRBJ2-2; D call uncertain. The CDR3 is 14 residues long. V was pared by 7 bases and J by 0 bases, with 9 bases between. Germline V lookup: CDR1 SNHLY, CDR2 FYNNEI. CDR3 protein: CASNPNANTGELFF. The CDR3 nucleotides are TGTGCCAGCAACCCTAACGCGAACACCGGGGAGCTGTTTTTT. The full variable domain, with the rest looked up from reference TRBV2 and TRBJ2-2, is EPEVTQTPSHQVTQMGQEVILRCVPISNHLYFYWYRQILGQKVEFLVSFYNNEISEKSEIFDDQFSVERPDGSNFTLKIRSTKLEDSAMYFCASNPNANTGELFFGEGSRLTVL.

The chain carries TRBV5-4 and TRBJ2-1, with 9 bases lining up with TRBD2. After removal of 4 bases from V and 8 bases from J, the junction contained 13 bases not matched to a gene. The CDR3 sequence is 16 residues long. Germline V gene lookup returns CDR1 SGHNT and CDR2 YYREEE (reference sequence). As DNA, the CDR3 is TGTGCCAGCAGCCCTCAAGGGGCGGGGGGGTTCGATGAGCAGTTCTTC. This codes for CASSPQGAGGFDEQFF.

This rearrangement joins TRBV18 to TRBJ2-1, with D tentatively TRBD2 (6 bases). Germline CDR1 KGHSH, CDR2 LQKENI. This CDR3 is 15 amino acids long. V lost 3 bases, J lost 4 bases, and 13 bases lay in between. This CDR3 is CASSPPPGGYNEQFF. The CDR3 DNA reads as TGTGCCAGCTCACCTCCCCCCGGGGGTTACAATGAGCAGTTCTTC.

V gene TRBV12-3 or TRBV12-4 combines with J gene TRBJ1-2; D call uncertain. V lost 6 bases, J lost 7 bases, and 15 bases lay in between. This CDR3 has 13 residues. This CDR3 is CASSTTSNLGYTF. The CDR3 coding sequence is TGTGCCAGCAGCACCACTTCAAACCTTGGCTACACCTTC.